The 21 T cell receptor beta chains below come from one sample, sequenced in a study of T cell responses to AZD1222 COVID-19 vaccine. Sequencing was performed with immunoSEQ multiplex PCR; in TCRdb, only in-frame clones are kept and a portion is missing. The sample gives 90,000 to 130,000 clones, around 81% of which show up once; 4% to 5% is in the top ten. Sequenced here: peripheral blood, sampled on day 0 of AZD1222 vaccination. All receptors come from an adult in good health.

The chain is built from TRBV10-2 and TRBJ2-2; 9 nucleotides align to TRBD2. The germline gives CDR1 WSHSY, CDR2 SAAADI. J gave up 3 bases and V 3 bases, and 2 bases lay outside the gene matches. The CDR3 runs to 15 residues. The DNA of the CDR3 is TGCGCCAGCAGTGATCAGCGGGAGGACACCGGGGAGCTGTTTTTT. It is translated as CASSDQREDTGELFF.

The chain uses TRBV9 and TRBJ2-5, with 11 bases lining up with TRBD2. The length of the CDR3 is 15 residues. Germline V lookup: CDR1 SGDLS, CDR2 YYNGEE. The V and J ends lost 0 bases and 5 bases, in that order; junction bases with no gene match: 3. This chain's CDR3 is CASSVAPSGRETQYF. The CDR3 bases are TGTGCCAGCAGCGTAGCCCCTAGCGGGAGGGAGACCCAGTACTTC. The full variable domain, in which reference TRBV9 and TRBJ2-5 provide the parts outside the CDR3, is DSGVTQTPKHLITATGQRVTLRCSPRSGDLSVYWYQQSLDQGLQFLIQYYNGEERAKGNILERFSAQQFPDLHSELNLSSLELGDSALYFCASSVAPSGRETQYFGPGTRLLVL.

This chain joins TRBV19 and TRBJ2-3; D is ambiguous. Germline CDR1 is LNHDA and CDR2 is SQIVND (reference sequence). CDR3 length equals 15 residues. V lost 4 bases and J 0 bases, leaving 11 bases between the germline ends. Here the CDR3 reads CASSTGRLSTDTQYF. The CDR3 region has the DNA TGTGCCAGTAGTACAGGACGGCTTAGCACAGATACGCAGTATTTT.

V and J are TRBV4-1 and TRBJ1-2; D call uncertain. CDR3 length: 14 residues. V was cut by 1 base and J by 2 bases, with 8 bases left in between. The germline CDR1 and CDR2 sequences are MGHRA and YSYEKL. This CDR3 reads CASSQGSLNYGYTF. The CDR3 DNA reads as TGCGCCAGCAGCCAAGGATCCCTGAACTATGGCTACACCTTC.

DNA for the CDR3: TGTGCCAGCAGCTTAACTAAGACAGGGGGCACAGATACGCAGTATTTT. This codes for CASSLTKTGGTDTQYF. The chain has TRBV7-3 and TRBJ2-3; 8 nucleotides align to TRBD1. Germline lookup yields CDR1 SGHTA and CDR2 FQGTGA. Trimming took 0 bases from V and 1 from J; bases not matched to a gene: 3. The CDR3 is made up of 16 amino acids.

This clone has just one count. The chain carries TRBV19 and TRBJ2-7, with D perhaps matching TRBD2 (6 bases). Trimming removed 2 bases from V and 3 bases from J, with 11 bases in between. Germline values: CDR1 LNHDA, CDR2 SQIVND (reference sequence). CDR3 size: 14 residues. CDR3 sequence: CASSISPGVYEQYF. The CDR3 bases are TGTGCCAGTAGTATAAGTCCGGGGGTCTACGAGCAGTACTTC. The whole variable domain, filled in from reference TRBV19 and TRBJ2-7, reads DGGITQSPKYLFRKEGQNVTLSCEQNLNHDAMYWYRQDPGQGLRLIYYSQIVNDFQKGDIAEGYSVSREKKESFPLTVTSAQKNPTAFYLCASSISPGVYEQYFGPGTRLTVT.

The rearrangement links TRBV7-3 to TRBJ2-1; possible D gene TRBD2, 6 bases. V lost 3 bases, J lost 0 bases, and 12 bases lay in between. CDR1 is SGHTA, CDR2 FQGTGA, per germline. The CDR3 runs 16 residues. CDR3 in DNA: TGTGCCAGCAGCTTGGGACTGCTGAGCTCCTACAATGAGCAGTTCTTC. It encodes CASSLGLLSSYNEQFF.

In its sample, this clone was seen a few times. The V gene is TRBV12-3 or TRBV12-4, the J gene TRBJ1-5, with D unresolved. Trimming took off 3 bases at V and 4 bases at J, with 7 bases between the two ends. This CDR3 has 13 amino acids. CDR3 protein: CASSFRGNQPQHF. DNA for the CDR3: TGTGCCAGCAGTTTCCGTGGGAATCAGCCCCAGCATTTT.

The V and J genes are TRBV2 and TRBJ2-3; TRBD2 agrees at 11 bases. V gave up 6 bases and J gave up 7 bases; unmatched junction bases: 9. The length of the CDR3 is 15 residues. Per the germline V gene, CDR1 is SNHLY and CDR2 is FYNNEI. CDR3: CASREGLAAQNTQYF. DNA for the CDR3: TGTGCCAGCAGAGAGGGACTAGCGGCACAAAATACGCAGTATTTT.

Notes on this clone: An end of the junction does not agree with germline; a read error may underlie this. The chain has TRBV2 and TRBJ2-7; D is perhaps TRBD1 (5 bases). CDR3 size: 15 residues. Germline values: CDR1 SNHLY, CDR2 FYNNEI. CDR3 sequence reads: CAGRLLRTSPYEQYF. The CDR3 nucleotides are TGTGCCGGCAGGCTACTCCGGACATCTCCCTACGAGCAGTACTTC.

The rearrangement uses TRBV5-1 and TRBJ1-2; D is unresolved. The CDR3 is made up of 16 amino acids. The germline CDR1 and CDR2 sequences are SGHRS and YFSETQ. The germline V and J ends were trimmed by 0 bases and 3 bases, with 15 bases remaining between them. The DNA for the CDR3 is TGCGCCAGCAGCTTGGATAACACACCGGCGGACTATGGCTACACCTTC. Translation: CASSLDNTPADYGYTF.

This CDR3 reads CASSLRQGNTEAFF. For the CDR3, the DNA is TGTGCCAGCAGCCTCAGACAGGGAAACACTGAAGCTTTCTTT. This chain connects TRBV7-9 to TRBJ1-1, with TRBD1 identical over 7 bases. Trimming removed 5 bases from V and 2 bases from J; junction bases left unmatched: 5. CDR3 size: 14 residues. Germline assignment: CDR1 SEHNR and CDR2 FQNEAQ (reference sequence).

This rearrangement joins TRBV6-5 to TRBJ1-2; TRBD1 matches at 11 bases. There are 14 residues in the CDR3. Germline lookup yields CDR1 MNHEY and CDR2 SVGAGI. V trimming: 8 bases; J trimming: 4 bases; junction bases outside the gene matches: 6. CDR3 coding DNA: TGTGCCAGCCTGGACAGGGGGCTTTTCTATGGCTACACCTTC. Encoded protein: CASLDRGLFYGYTF.

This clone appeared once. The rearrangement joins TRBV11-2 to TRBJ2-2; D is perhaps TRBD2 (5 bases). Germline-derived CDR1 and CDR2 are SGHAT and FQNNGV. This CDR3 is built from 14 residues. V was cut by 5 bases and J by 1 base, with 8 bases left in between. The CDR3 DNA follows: TGTGCCAGCAGCCCGGCGGGGAACACCGGGGAGCTGTTTTTT. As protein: CASSPAGNTGELFF.

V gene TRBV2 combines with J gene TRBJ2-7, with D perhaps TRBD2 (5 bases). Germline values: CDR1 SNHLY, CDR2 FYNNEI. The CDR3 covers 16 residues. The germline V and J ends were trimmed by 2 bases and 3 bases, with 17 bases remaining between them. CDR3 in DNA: TGTGCCAGCAGTGAACGGAGGCCGCTCGAAGACTACGAGCAGTACTTC. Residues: CASSERRPLEDYEQYF.

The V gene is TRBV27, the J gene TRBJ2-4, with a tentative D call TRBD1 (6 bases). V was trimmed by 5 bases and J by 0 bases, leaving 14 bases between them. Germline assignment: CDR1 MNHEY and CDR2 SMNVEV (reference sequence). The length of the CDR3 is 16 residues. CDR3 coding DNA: TGTGCCAGCAGTCCACAGGGTCGACTAGCCAAAAACATTCAGTACTTC. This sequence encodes CASSPQGRLAKNIQYF.

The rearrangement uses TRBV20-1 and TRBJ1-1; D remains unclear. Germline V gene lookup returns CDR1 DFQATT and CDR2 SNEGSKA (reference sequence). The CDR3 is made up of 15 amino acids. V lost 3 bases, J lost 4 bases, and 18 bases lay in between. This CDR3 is CSASITSWYSTEAFF. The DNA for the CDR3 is TGCAGTGCTAGTATAACCTCATGGTATAGCACTGAAGCTTTCTTT.

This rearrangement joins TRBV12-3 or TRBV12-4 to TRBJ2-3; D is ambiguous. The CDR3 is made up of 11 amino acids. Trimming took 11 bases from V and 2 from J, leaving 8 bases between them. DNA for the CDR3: TGTGCCCCCCACCCCACAGATACGCAGTATTTT. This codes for CAPHPTDTQYF.

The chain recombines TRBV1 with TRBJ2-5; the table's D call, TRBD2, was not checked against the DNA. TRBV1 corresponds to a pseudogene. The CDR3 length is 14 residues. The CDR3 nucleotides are TGCACCAGCAGCCACATAGCGGGGGAAGAGACCCAGTACTTC. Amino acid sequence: CTSSHIAGEETQYF.

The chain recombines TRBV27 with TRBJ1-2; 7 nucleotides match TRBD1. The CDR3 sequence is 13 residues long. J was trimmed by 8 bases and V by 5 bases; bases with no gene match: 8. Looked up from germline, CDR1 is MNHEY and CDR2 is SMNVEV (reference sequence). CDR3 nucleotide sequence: TGTGCCAGCAGTGAATGGGCAGGGGGAGGCTACACCTTC. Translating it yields CASSEWAGGGYTF.

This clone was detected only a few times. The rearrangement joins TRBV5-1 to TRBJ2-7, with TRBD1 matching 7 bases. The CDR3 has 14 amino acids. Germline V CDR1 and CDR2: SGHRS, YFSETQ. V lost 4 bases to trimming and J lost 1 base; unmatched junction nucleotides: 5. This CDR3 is CASSINRGSYEQYF. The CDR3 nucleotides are TGCGCCAGCAGCATTAACAGGGGATCCTACGAGCAGTACTTC.